This T cell receptor (beta chain) stems from a study of cytomegalovirus exposure and HLA in healthy donors. Primers: 60 Vbeta forward and 13 Jbeta reverse. TCRdb's copy holds only in-frame clones and misses some; the assay was immunoSEQ multiplex PCR. The specimen's table records about 210,000 clones. Notes on the study in general: It was only CMV serostatus that was available as immune exposure information. 164 TCR beta chains were listed as cytomegalovirus-associated.

The CDR3 spans 16 residues. V lost 5 bases, J lost 4 bases, and 9 bases stayed unmatched. Germline CDR1 SGHNT, CDR2 YYREEE (reference sequence). A remark on this clone: The antigen remains unidentified.

The receptor comes from a woman in her twenties or thirties in good health and CMV-seropositive. The chain combines TRBV5-4 with TRBJ1-3; TRBD1 aligns across 10 bases. The sequenced sample was PBMCs. For the CDR3, the DNA is TGTGCCAGCAGGGACAGGGGGAGATCATCCGGAAACACCATATATTTT. Protein product: CASRDRGRSSGNTIYF.